These 8 T cell receptor beta chains share one sample of origin, sequenced in a study of blood T cell repertoires in COVID-19. Libraries were prepared by immunoSEQ multiplex PCR; TCRdb keeps only in-frame clonotypes and omits some of them. The repertoire holds hundreds of thousands of clones, with roughly 89% as singletons. The sequenced material came from PBMCs or T cells enriched from blood (not recorded which). These receptors were collected from a woman in her late teens or twenties who had recovered from COVID-19.

This clone was recorded once. V gene TRBV28 combines with J gene TRBJ1-2; TRBD1 might be the D (5 bases). CDR3 length: 11 residues. The germline V gene has CDR1 MDHEN and CDR2 SYDVKM. V lost 3 bases and J 7 bases, leaving 6 bases between the germline ends. The CDR3 reads CASSFRGGYTF. The CDR3 nucleotides are TGTGCCAGCAGTTTTAGGGGTGGCTACACCTTC.

The chain links TRBV28 to TRBJ1-3; 8 positions agree with TRBD1. Germline lookup yields CDR1 MDHEN and CDR2 SYDVKM. The CDR3 loop spans 15 amino acids. J lost 0 bases, V lost 3 bases, and 1 base had no gene match. The CDR3: CASSLGQASGNTIYF. The CDR3 DNA reads as TGTGCCAGCAGTTTGGGACAGGCCTCTGGAAACACCATATATTTT.

The chain has TRBV19 and TRBJ1-4; 8 nucleotides agree with TRBD1. V lost 5 bases to trimming and J lost 10 bases; unmatched junction nucleotides: 12. This CDR3 contains 15 residues. Germline V CDR1 and CDR2: LNHDA, SQIVND (reference sequence). CDR3 in amino acids: CASSLQTGARGKLFF. In DNA, the CDR3 is TGTGCCAGTAGTCTCCAGACAGGGGCCAGGGGAAAACTGTTTTTT.

The chain has TRBV7-9 and TRBJ1-2; D is ambiguous. This CDR3 has 15 residues. The germline V and J ends were trimmed by 5 bases and 8 bases, with 21 bases remaining between them. In germline, CDR1 is SEHNR, CDR2 FQNEAQ (reference sequence). The CDR3 region is CASSPPTGSIWGYTF. Here the CDR3 DNA reads TGTGCCAGCAGCCCGCCGACGGGATCAATATGGGGCTACACCTTC.

This clone appeared a single time. This rearrangement joins TRBV5-1 to TRBJ1-2, with D hard to call. This CDR3 comprises 13 residues. Germline CDR1 SGHRS, CDR2 YFSETQ. Trimming shortened V by 1 base and J by 5 bases, and 9 bases separated the two germline ends. CDR3 nucleotide sequence: TGCGCCAGCAGCTTGACAGAGAAGTATGGCTACACCTTC. This codes for CASSLTEKYGYTF.

This clone was seen only once. The chain joins TRBV14 to TRBJ1-5; D is undetermined. V lost 1 base and J 5 bases, leaving 12 bases between the germline ends. CDR3 length equals 15 residues. Germline V gene sequence: CDR1 SGHDN, CDR2 FVKESK. The CDR3, as DNA: TGTGCCAGCAGCCAAGGGAGGACGGAGGATCAGCCCCAGCATTTT. Encoded protein: CASSQGRTEDQPQHF.

As to this clone: The identical CDR3 is also encoded by other nucleotide sequences in the sample. This chain joins TRBV27 and TRBJ1-3; TRBD1 aligns across 7 bases. J was trimmed by 2 bases and V by 5 bases; bases with no gene match: 3. This CDR3 has 14 residues. Germline CDR1 and CDR2: MNHEY and SMNVEV (reference sequence). CDR3 region: CASSPGTAGNTIYF. The CDR3 coding sequence is TGTGCCAGCAGTCCAGGGACAGCTGGAAACACCATATATTTT.

This chain uses TRBV7-9 with TRBJ2-3; the match to TRBD2 covers 11 bases. V was pared by 3 bases and J by 5 bases, with 4 bases of the junction left unmatched. The CDR3 extends over 15 amino acids. The germline V gene has CDR1 SEHNR and CDR2 FQNEAQ (reference sequence). The CDR3, as DNA: TGTGCCAGCAGCTTTAGCGGGGGGGTTCAAGATACGCAGTATTTT. Amino acid sequence: CASSFSGGVQDTQYF.